These T cell receptor beta chains were read from a single sample in a study of blood T cell repertoires in COVID-19. Repertoires were generated with immunoSEQ multiplex PCR, while TCRdb's copy carries only in-frame clones and drops some. The table includes about 470,000 clones, 87% detected once. The sequenced material came from PBMCs or T cells enriched from blood (not recorded which). These receptors all stem from a woman under 30 who had recovered from COVID-19. Each CDR3 is given with its conserved first and last residue. A D gene is named only where the DNA matches it firmly.

D gene	V gene	CDR3 protein
-	TRBV12-3/TRBV12-4	CASNRGNSPLHF
-	TRBV29-1	CSVEDKGVRTEAFF
TRBD1	TRBV9	CASSSEGQGEQPQHF
-	TRBV5-1	CASSSGTTAYEQYF
TRBD1	TRBV5-5	CASRAAGQGGLGYTF
-	TRBV28	CASIRGESTEAFF
-	TRBV15	CATSRGAEGEKLFF
TRBD2	TRBV7-3	CASSPTSGGVGELFF
TRBD1	TRBV6-5	CASRDSNYGYTF
TRBD1	TRBV6-4	CAIIHRGRWFF
-	TRBV5-4	CASRPPGDKAEQFF
-	TRBV21-1	CASSNASDRGVKTNEKLFF
TRBD2	TRBV30	CAWSISGAVARRGQFF
-	TRBV7-9	CASSLDSVNTEAFF
-	TRBV4-1	CASSQGHGGSYNEQFF
-	TRBV5-1	CASRGAYTDTQYF
TRBD1	TRBV5-1	CASSLGAGGTYGYTF
-	TRBV5-4	CASSAPNGFNYGYTF
TRBD1	TRBV12-3/TRBV12-4	CASSGQGKDEQYF
-	TRBV29-1	CSVLRHQNTEAFF
TRBD2	TRBV6-5	CASRSGLAGTDTQYF
TRBD1	TRBV28	CASTPSGGNTEAFF
TRBD2	TRBV5-1	CASRHGTSGGARYEQFF
-	TRBV6-5	CASGGAINTEAFF
TRBD1	TRBV3-1/TRBV3-2	CASSQGTGPNSPLHF
-	TRBV9	CASSVRGGLDTQYF
-	TRBV28	CASSFKSNRRFSGNTIYF
TRBD1	TRBV6-5	CASRRDSYGYTF
-	TRBV11-2	CASSLSSDYEQYF
TRBD1	TRBV6-6	CASSPINRGDTEAFF
-	TRBV6-2/TRBV6-3	CASSYTPGSLYSNQPQHF
TRBD1	TRBV4-1	CASSPSGTGSPLNSPLHF
-	TRBV7-3	CASSSQHADTQYF
-	TRBV7-2	CASSMDSEQFF
TRBD1	TRBV5-1	CASSVVGQGDTEAFF
-	TRBV19	CASSIGSSSEQFF
TRBD2	TRBV19	CASSGLAGGKADTQYF
-	TRBV12-3/TRBV12-4	CASSLATDTQYF
-	TRBV7-9	CASSHGGLGYTF
-	TRBV5-8	CASSVVGLETQYF
-	TRBV5-4	CASSYVRTGRADGETQYF